The 6 T cell receptor beta chains listed next were all sequenced from one sample in a study of a mutant IDH1 vaccine in newly diagnosed glioma (dated by TCRdb to the early 2020s). The antigens for these receptors are not known. The protocol used for the library was the immunoSEQ multiplex PCR assay. TCRdb retrieved this table from immuneACCESS and kept in-frame rearrangements only. Not all clones are present; in checked studies, unresolved V genes account for under half, and no reason is known for the remainder. Within this sample are around 60,000 clones, with roughly 76% of them counted one time only. The leading ten clones occupy 5.4% of the sample. Reading the label with the study, this specimen's time point is: week 35, safety follow-up. Each vaccine dose, consisting of 300 ug of a 20-mer mutant IDH1 peptide in Montanide, was administered subcutaneously with topical imiquimod. The starting material was PBMCs, obtained from a glioma patient whose treatment included an IDH1 peptide vaccine. The receptors were gathered from a middle-aged man with glioma.

This rearrangement joins TRBV6-5 to TRBJ2-7, with TRBD1 matching 9 bases. CDR3 length: 13 residues. Germline trimming cut 8 bases from V and 0 bases from J; bases unmatched to any gene: 2. The germline CDR1 and CDR2 sequences are MNHEY and SVGAGI. In nucleotides, the CDR3 is TGTGCCAGCGGGACAGGGAGCTCCTACGAGCAGTACTTC. This gives the protein CASGTGSSYEQYF.

The V and J genes are TRBV28 and TRBJ1-2; D uncertain. The CDR3 length is 17 residues. CDR1 is MDHEN, CDR2 SYDVKM, per germline. The V and J ends lost 3 bases and 6 bases respectively, with 23 bases between them. This CDR3 reads CASSFGTTDPVRNGYTF. Written as DNA, the CDR3 is TGTGCCAGCAGTTTCGGTACAACGGATCCCGTAAGGAATGGCTACACCTTC.

A note on this clone: The same CDR3 arises from other DNA sequences in this sample as well. The chain recombines TRBV29-1 with TRBJ1-5, with D tentatively TRBD1 (5 bases). Germline V gene data show CDR1 as SQVTM and CDR2 as ANQGSEA. V lost 7 bases, J lost 4 bases, and 14 bases lay in between. The CDR3 is 13 residues long. The CDR3 bases are TGCAGCGCCCGAGGGGCCGGAAATCAGCCCCAGCATTTT. Amino acids: CSARGAGNQPQHF. The entire variable domain, with the rest obtained from reference TRBV29-1 and TRBJ1-5, is as follows: SAVISQKPSRDICQRGTSLTIQCQVDSQVTMMFWYRQQPGQSLTLIATANQGSEATYESGFVIDKFPISRPNLTFSTLTVSNMSPEDSSIYLCSARGAGNQPQHFGDGTRLSIL.

This chain joins TRBV9 and TRBJ2-3, with a tentative D call TRBD2 (6 bases). Germline-derived CDR1 and CDR2 are SGDLS and YYNGEE. V was shortened by 2 bases and J by 6 bases, with 13 bases between the two germline ends. The CDR3 contains 14 residues. Written as DNA, the CDR3 is TGTGCCAGCAGCGTCACTGGGAGGCCGGATACGCAGTATTTT. Amino acid sequence: CASSVTGRPDTQYF.

This clone has more than one count but fewer than ten. The V call is TRBV6-4, the J call TRBJ2-1; TRBD1 or TRBD2 may be the D gene (5 bases each). The CDR3 spans 13 residues. Germline CDR1 MRHNA, CDR2 SNTAGT. With 2 bases removed from V and 6 bases from J, the gap between germline ends came to 8 bases. The CDR3, as DNA: TGTGCCAGCAGTGACGGGGACCTCAATGAGCAGTTCTTC. Translation: CASSDGDLNEQFF.

V gene TRBV5-6 combines with J gene TRBJ2-1, with D possibly being TRBD1 or TRBD2 (5 bases each). Trimming stripped 7 bases from V and 9 bases from J, with 20 bases between. Germline-derived CDR1 and CDR2 are SGHDT and YYEEEE. The CDR3 totals 14 residues. The CDR3 sequence: CASSLGLWGIEQFF. CDR3 DNA sequence: TGTGCCAGCTCACTAGGGCTGTGGGGCATTGAGCAGTTCTTC.